Listed here are 17 T cell receptor beta chains from one sample, sequenced in a study of blood T cell repertoires in COVID-19 (dated by TCRdb to the early 2020s). Library preparation used the immunoSEQ multiplex PCR assay. Sourced from immuneACCESS, this table was stored by TCRdb with only in-frame sequences that have V and J called. A share of the clones is absent; for the studies checked, an unresolved V gene accounts for under half, and the remainder has no known explanation. The sample contains hundreds of thousands of clones, 84% of them found a single time. Together, the top ten hold 15% to 20% of the sample. Sequencing was performed on peripheral blood. The source is a woman at least 80 years old with active or convalescent COVID-19.

The J gene is TRBJ2-7, the V gene TRBV9, with no clear D. Per the germline V gene, CDR1 is SGDLS and CDR2 is YYNGEE. Trimming took 4 bases from V and 5 from J, leaving 13 bases between them. The CDR3 loop spans 13 amino acids. The CDR3 region has the DNA TGTGCCAGCAGCCCGTCCCCTAATAACGAGCAGTACTTC. Its translation is CASSPSPNNEQYF.

There are a few counts of this clone. The rearrangement links TRBV4-3 to TRBJ2-1, with no clear D. Trimming stripped 4 bases from V and 6 bases from J, with 19 bases between. CDR3 length: 16 amino acids. The germline CDR1 and CDR2 sequences are LGHNA and YSLEER. In DNA form, the CDR3 reads TGCGCCAGCAGCCTAAACCCGACTTCCACCGGCAATGAGCAGTTCTTC. Translation: CASSLNPTSTGNEQFF.

The genes are TRBV7-6 and TRBJ2-4; 7 nucleotides agree with TRBD2. CDR3 length: 16 amino acids. CDR1 SGHVS and CDR2 FNYEAQ come from the germline V gene. V gave up 0 bases and J gave up 2 bases; unmatched junction bases: 4. This CDR3 is CASSLAGGLTKNIQYF. As DNA, the CDR3 is TGTGCCAGCAGCTTAGCGGGAGGGCTAACCAAAAACATTCAGTACTTC.

This sequence joins TRBV5-1 and TRBJ2-5; D may be TRBD2 (5 bases). The V gene lost 2 bases and the J gene lost 4 bases, with 6 bases spanning the gap. The germline CDR1 and CDR2 sequences are SGHRS and YFSETQ. There are 12 residues in the CDR3. The CDR3 nucleotides are TGCGCCAGCAGCTTTGAGGGAGAGACCCAGTACTTC. Amino acid sequence: CASSFEGETQYF.

This clone is a singleton in its sample. This chain links TRBV5-1 with TRBJ2-3; 16 nucleotides agree with TRBD2. The V gene end was trimmed by 4 bases and the J gene end by 6 bases; junction bases not matched to a gene: 11. Germline loops: CDR1 SGHRS, CDR2 YFSETQ. The CDR3 has 18 amino acids. The CDR3 coding sequence is TGCGCCAGCAGCCGTGGGACTAGCGGGAGGGTGGGGACGGATACGCAGTATTTT. Translated, it gives CASSRGTSGRVGTDTQYF.

The chain combines TRBV15 with TRBJ2-3, with a tentative D call TRBD2 (5 bases). Germline loops: CDR1 LNHNV, CDR2 YYDKDF (reference sequence). V was clipped by 3 bases and J by 0 bases, with 10 bases between them. The CDR3 sequence is 15 residues long. CDR3 sequence reads: CATSSWRYSTDTQYF. The CDR3 DNA follows: TGTGCCACCAGCAGTTGGAGGTATAGCACAGATACGCAGTATTTT.

This chain uses TRBV7-3 with TRBJ2-1, with 16 bases aligning to TRBD2. In germline, CDR1 is SGHTA, CDR2 FQGTGA. V trimming: 5 bases; J trimming: 9 bases; junction bases outside the gene matches: 4. This CDR3 is 15 amino acids long. CDR3 nucleotides: TGTGCCAGCAGCCCCGGGACTAGCGGGGGGGGTGAGCAGTTCTTC. Translation: CASSPGTSGGGEQFF.

The table lists this clone with a count of one. The chain joins TRBV6-5 to TRBJ1-5; TRBD1 matches 9 bases. This CDR3 spans 13 amino acids. V was pared by 8 bases and J by 2 bases, with 1 base of the junction left unmatched. CDR1 and CDR2 (germline): MNHEY, SVGAGI. The CDR3 sequence: CASGDRGNQPQHF. Here the CDR3 DNA reads TGTGCCAGCGGGGACAGGGGCAATCAGCCCCAGCATTTT.

This chain joins TRBV7-2 and TRBJ2-7, with D possibly TRBD2 on 6 matching bases. Germline V CDR1 and CDR2: SGHTA, FQGNSA. Deletions cut 6 bases from V and 2 bases from J, with 20 bases between. The CDR3 is made up of 16 amino acids. The CDR3 DNA is TGTGCCAGCAGTTCAATTGGAAGCGGGCTACCCTACGAGCAGTACTTC. Translating gives CASSSIGSGLPYEQYF. Supplemented by reference TRBV7-2 and TRBJ2-7, the full variable domain reads GAGVSQSPSNKVTEKGKDVELRCDPISGHTALYWYRQSLGQGLEFLIYFQGNSAPDKSGLPSDRFSAERTGGSVSTLTIQRTQQEDSAVYLCASSSIGSGLPYEQYFGPGTRLTVT.

The genes are TRBV24-1 and TRBJ2-1, with TRBD1 matching 9 bases. Germline assignment: CDR1 KGHDR and CDR2 SFDVKD. The length of the CDR3 is 15 residues. V shed 4 bases, J shed 7 bases, and the junction held 7 bases outside the gene matches. Here the CDR3 DNA reads TGTGCCACCAGTGACTACGGGACAGGGTTAAATGAGCAGTTCTTC. Translation: CATSDYGTGLNEQFF.

The rearrangement joins TRBV6-5 to TRBJ2-2; D is perhaps TRBD2 (5 bases). Trimming took 6 bases from V and 4 from J, leaving 12 bases between them. The CDR3 consists of 14 residues. CDR1 and CDR2 (germline): MNHEY, SVGAGI. The CDR3 protein is CASRATSFTGELFF. In DNA, the CDR3 is TGTGCCAGCAGAGCCACTAGTTTCACCGGGGAGCTGTTTTTT.

The gene calls are TRBV7-2 and TRBJ2-7; 8 positions agree with TRBD1. This CDR3 region has 14 residues. The V segment lost 4 bases and the J segment 1 base; nucleotides outside the gene matches: 3. Germline V lookup: CDR1 SGHTA, CDR2 FQGNSA. Here the CDR3 reads CASSSGQGSYEQYF. Here the CDR3 DNA reads TGTGCCAGCAGCTCCGGACAGGGATCCTACGAGCAGTACTTC.

Regarding this clone: Other DNA sequences from this sample encode an identical CDR3 as well. The chain links TRBV7-3 to TRBJ2-3; 12 bases align to TRBD2. The CDR3 runs to 19 residues. V was pared by 4 bases and J by 6 bases, with 17 bases of the junction left unmatched. Germline lookup yields CDR1 SGHTA and CDR2 FQGTGA. CDR3 nucleotide sequence: TGTGCCAGCAGCTACAAAGGCGTACTAGCGGGGGGCCCCCTCGATACGCAGTATTTT. The encoded protein is CASSYKGVLAGGPLDTQYF.

This clone was observed a handful of times. This rearrangement joins TRBV12-1 to TRBJ1-1; whether TRBD1, the table's D call, matches the DNA was not checked. TRBV12-1 has pseudogene status. This CDR3 has 16 amino acids. The CDR3 protein is CASSPTKGQLNTEAFF. The CDR3 nucleotides read TGTGCCAGCAGTCCAACCAAAGGACAGCTGAACACTGAAGCTTTCTTT.

The V and J genes are TRBV27 and TRBJ1-4; TRBD1 might be the D (5 bases). CDR3 length: 14 amino acids. Trimming left V 4 bases short and J 7 bases short, with 13 bases between. Germline V gene data show CDR1 as MNHEY and CDR2 as SMNVEV (reference sequence). The CDR3 nucleotides are TGTGCCAGCAGTTCGCAGGGCATCGGTGAAAAACTGTTTTTT. Encoded protein: CASSSQGIGEKLFF.

V usage is TRBV5-1 and J usage is TRBJ2-5, with TRBD2 matching over 12 bases. V trimming: 4 bases; J trimming: 4 bases; junction bases outside the gene matches: 11. The germline V gene has CDR1 SGHRS and CDR2 YFSETQ. The CDR3 totals 17 residues. The CDR3 here is CASSPRLAGVLGETQYF. DNA for the CDR3: TGCGCCAGCAGCCCCAGACTAGCGGGGGTTCTTGGAGAGACCCAGTACTTC.

The J gene is TRBJ2-7, the V gene TRBV11-2; TRBD1 agrees at 9 bases. V was clipped by 6 bases and J by 1 base; unmatched bases: 7. The CDR3 runs 15 residues. Germline CDR1 reads SGHAT; CDR2 reads FQNNGV. The CDR3 nucleotides are TGTGCCAGCAGTACACAGGGGGCTCTATCCTACGAGCAGTACTTC. It encodes CASSTQGALSYEQYF.